The 7 T cell receptor beta chains reported below all come from one sample, sequenced in a study of blood T cell repertoires in COVID-19. The table came from immunoSEQ multiplex PCR; TCRdb's copy has only in-frame clones and leaves some out. The profile shows around 130,000 clones, approximately 79% of them singletons. Input material: PBMCs or T cells enriched from blood (not recorded which). These receptors were collected from a middle-aged man with acute COVID-19.

The chain uses TRBV20-1 and TRBJ2-1; TRBD2 agrees at 8 bases. The V and J ends lost 6 bases and 5 bases, in that order; junction bases with no gene match: 6. The germline gives CDR1 DFQATT, CDR2 SNEGSKA (reference sequence). This CDR3 contains 13 residues. Written as DNA, the CDR3 is TGCAGTGCCAGTAGCGGGATCCACAATGAGCAGTTCTTC. It encodes CSASSGIHNEQFF.

This clone was counted only a few times. The gene calls are TRBV9 and TRBJ1-1, with D unresolved. CDR1 SGDLS and CDR2 YYNGEE come from the germline V gene. CDR3 length: 14 amino acids. Deletions cut 4 bases from V and 3 bases from J, with 13 bases between. The CDR3 loop reads CASSPRVTDTEAFF. The DNA for the CDR3 is TGTGCCAGCAGCCCTCGGGTAACCGACACTGAAGCTTTCTTT.

The rearrangement joins TRBV5-8 to TRBJ2-3, with a possible D match to TRBD2 (5 bases). The CDR3 is 15 amino acids. V lost 0 bases and J 6 bases, leaving 14 bases between the germline ends. Germline V lookup: CDR1 SGHTS, CDR2 YDEGEE. For the CDR3, the DNA is TGTGCCAGCAGCTTGGAGGGTACTAGAGGGGATACGCAGTATTTT. Protein: CASSLEGTRGDTQYF.

This chain uses TRBV7-3 with TRBJ2-2, with 12 bases fitting TRBD2. V was pared by 3 bases and J by 4 bases, with 3 bases of the junction left unmatched. The germline CDR1 and CDR2 sequences are SGHTA and FQGTGA. The CDR3 loop spans 16 amino acids. This CDR3 reads CASSFLAGGLTGELFF. The CDR3 DNA sequence: TGTGCCAGCAGCTTCCTAGCGGGGGGGCTCACCGGGGAGCTGTTTTTT.

This rearrangement joins TRBV5-1 to TRBJ2-5; the D is unclear. The CDR3 sequence is 12 residues long. Germline loops: CDR1 SGHRS, CDR2 YFSETQ. Deletions cut 4 bases from V and 0 bases from J, with 4 bases between. DNA for the CDR3: TGCGCCAGCAGCATATACCAAGAGACCCAGTACTTC. This sequence encodes CASSIYQETQYF.

The V call is TRBV18, the J call TRBJ2-3; TRBD2 agrees at 8 bases. With 2 bases clipped from V and 4 bases from J, the junction kept 8 bases outside the gene matches. In germline, CDR1 is KGHSH, CDR2 LQKENI. CDR3 length equals 16 residues. The CDR3 region is CASSPSPTGGADTQYF. The CDR3 DNA is TGTGCCAGCTCACCATCCCCTACGGGGGGGGCAGATACGCAGTATTTT.

V is TRBV28 and J is TRBJ1-6, with D possibly matching TRBD1 (6 bases). The length of the CDR3 is 18 residues. V was clipped by 6 bases and J by 7 bases, with 25 bases between them. Germline lookup yields CDR1 MDHEN and CDR2 SYDVKM. DNA of the CDR3: TGTGCCAGCAGGTTCTCAATCCAACAGGGAGTTGACAATTCACCCCTCCACTTT. Its translation: CASRFSIQQGVDNSPLHF.